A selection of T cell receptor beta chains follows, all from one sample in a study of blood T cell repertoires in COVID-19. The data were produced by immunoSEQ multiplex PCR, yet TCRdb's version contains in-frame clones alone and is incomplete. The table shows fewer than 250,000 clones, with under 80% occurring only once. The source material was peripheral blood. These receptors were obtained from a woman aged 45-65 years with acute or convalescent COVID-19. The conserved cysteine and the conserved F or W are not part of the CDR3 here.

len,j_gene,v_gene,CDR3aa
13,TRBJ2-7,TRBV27,ASSLGRGTAYEQY
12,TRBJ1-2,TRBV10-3,AITHYPQGQGYT
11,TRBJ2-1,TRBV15,ATSPRLYNEQF
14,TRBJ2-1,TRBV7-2,ASSGRRGTNYNEQF
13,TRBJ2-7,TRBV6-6,ASSYRLAGGDEQY
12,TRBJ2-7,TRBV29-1,SVVAGTYPYEQY
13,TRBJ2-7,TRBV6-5,ASSAGLAGRDEQY
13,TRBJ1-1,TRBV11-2,ASSLAVKLNTEAF
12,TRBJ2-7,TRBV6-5,ASSYSGQGYEQY
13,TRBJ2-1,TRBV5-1,ASSLAQGSYNEQF
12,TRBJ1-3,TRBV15,ATKSDRGGNTIY
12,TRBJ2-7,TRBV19,ATHPQGARYEQY
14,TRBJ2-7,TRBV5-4,ASSLGTGGALGEQY
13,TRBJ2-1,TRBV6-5,ASSPDRAVYNEQF
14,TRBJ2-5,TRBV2,ASTTSGGLYQETQY
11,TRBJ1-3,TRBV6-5,ATRTGSGNTIY
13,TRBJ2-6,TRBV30,AWAGRESGANVLT
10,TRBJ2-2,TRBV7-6,ASRGQTGELF
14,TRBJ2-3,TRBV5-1,ASSRSGGTSTDTQY
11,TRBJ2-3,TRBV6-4,ASSDGAGVTQY
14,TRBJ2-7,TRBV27,ASSTPAGLPPGEQY
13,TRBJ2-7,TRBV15,ATSRGTGVSLEQY
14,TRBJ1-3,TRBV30,AWSGWDRGQGNTIY
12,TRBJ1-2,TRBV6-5,ASTPRRAWDGYT
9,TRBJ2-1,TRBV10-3,AVATGNEQF
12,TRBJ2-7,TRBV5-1,ASSPLTEANEQY
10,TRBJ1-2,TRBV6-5,ASTQSNYGYT
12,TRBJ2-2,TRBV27,ASSRQGNTGELF
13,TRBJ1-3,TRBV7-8,ASSPQMITGNTIY
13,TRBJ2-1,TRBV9,ASSVGPVVANEQF
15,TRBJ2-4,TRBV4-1,ASSQVTSGGPKNIQY
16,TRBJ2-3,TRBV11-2,ASSLVGGWAGATDTQY
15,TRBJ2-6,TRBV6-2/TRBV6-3,ASSNPGRAQGANVLT
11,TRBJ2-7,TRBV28,ASSRDRVYEQY
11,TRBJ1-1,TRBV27,ASRKTGNFEAF
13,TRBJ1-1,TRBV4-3,ASSQEVHRNTEAF
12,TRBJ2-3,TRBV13,ASSFLAGGDTQY
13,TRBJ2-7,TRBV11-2,ASSSIAGAPNEQY
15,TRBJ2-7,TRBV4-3,ASSQLGRTSSSYEQY
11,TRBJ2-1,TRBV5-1,ASSLDSLTEQF
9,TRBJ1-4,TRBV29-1,SVDRGEKLF
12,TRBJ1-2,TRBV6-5,ASSRTGGERSYT